This section outlines one TCR beta chain sequence together with its context. This clone was counted a few times. It has no known antigen specificity. Base qualities are not provided; no much larger clone lies one nucleotide away. This record comes from a study of cytotoxic CD8 clonotypes in ibrutinib-treated CLL (dated by TCRdb to about 2021). With respect to the entire study: The cohort was composed of some twelve relapsed/refractory and roughly 14 treatment-naive patients; IGHV unmutated status was identified in approximately 17 patients. Partial responses were observed in roughly 24 patients and complete responses in 2; after a median follow-up of around 68 months, remission was maintained in some 14 patients and progression was observed in roughly 12. Response samples were obtained after a median of 12 months of treatment, with a range of about 6 to 36 months. On average, each sample had roughly 250,000 productive templates and tens of thousands of productive rearrangements. Of the approximately 86 participants in the trial, about 25 had longitudinal samples available. Cryopreserved peripheral blood mononuclear cells were collected at three points: before therapy, at response, and at either sustained remission or disease progression. All remission and progressive disease samples were collected while patients were still receiving ibrutinib. The paper as a whole reports these results and caveats: An increase in clonality was observed at ibrutinib response, with clonality remaining stable during sustained remission and falling back toward baseline at progression. Public clonotypes were found to be uncommon and were observed to contract or remain stable during treatment; the increase in clonality was shown to reflect expansion of private clonotypes at ibrutinib response. Baseline clonality exceeded that of age-matched healthy donors and correlated strongly with circulating CD8+ T-cell counts. Sustained-remission and progressing patients did not have matched sampling times, and lymph node repertoires were not examined.

V loses 1 base of germline sequence and J loses 11 bases, and the interval between the two ends is 18 bases. Via the germline V gene, CDR1 is SGHRS and CDR2 YFSETQ. The CDR3 contains 14 residues, cysteine and phenylalanine counted. The sequence is cut down to CDR3 DNA, 42 bases in frame from base 1. On a MiSeq, deep resolution sequencing aimed for a depth between 1 in 1 million and 1 in 200,000 T cells, with each clonotype covered around 10x on average. The immunoSEQ hsTCRB Kit was used to generate the TCR beta libraries. Per the source publication's procedure: ImmunoSEQ Data Assistant and ImmunoSEQ Analyzer were used for data analysis, and V, D and J genes were assigned according to IMGT definitions. Clonality, which ranges from 0 to 1, was calculated as one minus the normalized Shannon entropy of productive rearrangement frequencies. Public clonotype analysis was restricted to overrepresented clonotypes comprising at least 0.05% of each patient's repertoire. Thirteen repertoires from age-matched healthy donors, obtained from immuneACCESS, served as clonality controls. This is the immuneACCESS table as TCRdb keeps it, with only in-frame sequences that have V and J called. A part of the clones is gone; compared with another copy, unresolved V genes explain less than half, and the rest is unexplained. The DNA gave D and trimming, while V, J and clone size come from that table. The sample table contains over 100,000 clones; only one count was recorded for 80% to 90% of them. The ten largest clones take up roughly 2% of the sample.

The intended sense of this specimen's time point label: approximately 2 years on ibrutinib. Roughly 1.8 micrograms of genomic DNA were extracted from cryopreserved PBMCs for TCR beta library preparation. Longitudinal blood samples from CLL patients on ibrutinib monotherapy were analyzed using high-throughput TCR beta sequencing. The patients were enrolled in a single-center, open-label phase 2 trial of ibrutinib monotherapy. Specimen: PBMCs, collected after 24 months of ibrutinib treatment. The receptor chain draws on TRBV5-1 and TRBJ1-1, and TRBD1 may be the D gene, going by 6 matching bases. The TCR originated in a human donor with chronic lymphocytic leukemia. The CDR3 in this case is CASSLLTGQEWAFF. The sequenced DNA: TGCGCCAGCAGCTTGTTGACAGGCCAAGAATGGGCTTTCTTT. When the CDR3 is completed using the reference TRBV5-1 and TRBJ1-1 genes on either side, the full variable domain is KAGVTQTPRYLIKTRGQQVTLSCSPISGHRSVSWYQQTPGQGLQFLFEYFSETQRNKGNFPGRFSGRQFSNSRSEMNVSTLELGDSALYLCASSLLTGQEWAFFGQGTRLTVV.